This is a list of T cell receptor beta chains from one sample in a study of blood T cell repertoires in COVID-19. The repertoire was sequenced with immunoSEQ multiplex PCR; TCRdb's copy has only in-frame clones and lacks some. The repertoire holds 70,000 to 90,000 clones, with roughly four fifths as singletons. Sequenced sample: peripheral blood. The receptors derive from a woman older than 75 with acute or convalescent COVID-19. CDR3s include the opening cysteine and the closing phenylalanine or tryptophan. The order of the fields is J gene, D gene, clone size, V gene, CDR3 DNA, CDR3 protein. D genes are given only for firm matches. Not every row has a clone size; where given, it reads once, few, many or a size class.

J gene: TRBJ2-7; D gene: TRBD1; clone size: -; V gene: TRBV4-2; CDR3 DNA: TGTGCCAGCAGCCAAGAGGACCAGGGGGCGGGCGAGCAGTACTTC; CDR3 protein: CASSQEDQGAGEQYF
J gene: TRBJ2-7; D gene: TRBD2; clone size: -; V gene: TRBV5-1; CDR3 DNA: TGCGCCAGCAGCTTAACTAGCGGGGGTTCCGAGCAGTACTTC; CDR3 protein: CASSLTSGGSEQYF
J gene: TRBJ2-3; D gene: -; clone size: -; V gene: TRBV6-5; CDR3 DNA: TGTGCCAGCAGTCCGAGTGACATTGATACGCAGTATTTT; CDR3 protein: CASSPSDIDTQYF
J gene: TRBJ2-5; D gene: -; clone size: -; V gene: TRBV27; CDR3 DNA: TGTGCCAGCAGAGGGGTTGGAGAGACCCAGTACTTC; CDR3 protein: CASRGVGETQYF
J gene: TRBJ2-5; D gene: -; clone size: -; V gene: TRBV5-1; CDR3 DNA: TGCGCCAGCGGCCTGGGGAGCGGACAAGAGACCCAGTACTTC; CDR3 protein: CASGLGSGQETQYF
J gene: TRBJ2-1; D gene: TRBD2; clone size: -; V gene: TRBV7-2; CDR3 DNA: TGTGCCAGCAGCCGCCAGGGACTAGGGAATGAGCAGTTCTTC; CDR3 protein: CASSRQGLGNEQFF
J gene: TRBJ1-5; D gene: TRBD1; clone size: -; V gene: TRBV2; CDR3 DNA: TGTGCCACGGCCGGGACAGGGGGTCAGCCCCAGCATTTT; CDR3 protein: CATAGTGGQPQHF
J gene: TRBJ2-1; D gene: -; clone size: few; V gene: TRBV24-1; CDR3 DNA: TGTGCCACCAGTGATTTGAGCGGAAACTCCTACAATGAGCAGTTCTTC; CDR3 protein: CATSDLSGNSYNEQFF
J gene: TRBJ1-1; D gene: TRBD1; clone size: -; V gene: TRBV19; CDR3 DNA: TGTGCCAGTAGTATCGCGGGGACAGGGGGTGAAGCTTTCTTT; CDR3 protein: CASSIAGTGGEAFF
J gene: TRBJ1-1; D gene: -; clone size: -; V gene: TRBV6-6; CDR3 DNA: TGTGCCAGCAGTCGAAGGGGGGGGTTTGCGGGCACTGAAGCTTTCTTT; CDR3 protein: CASSRRGGFAGTEAFF
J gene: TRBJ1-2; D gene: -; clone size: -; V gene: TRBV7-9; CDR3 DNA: TGTGCCACCGAAACTTCATATTCGAGCTACACCTTC; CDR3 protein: CATETSYSSYTF
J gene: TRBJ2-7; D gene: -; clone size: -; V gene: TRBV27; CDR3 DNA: TGTGCCAGCAGTTTGCTAGCGCCCGGCTACGAGCAGTACTTC; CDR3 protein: CASSLLAPGYEQYF
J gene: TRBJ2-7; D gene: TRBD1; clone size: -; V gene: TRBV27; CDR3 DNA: TGTGCCAGCAGACTCCGGGACAGGGTCAACGAGCAGTACTTC; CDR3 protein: CASRLRDRVNEQYF
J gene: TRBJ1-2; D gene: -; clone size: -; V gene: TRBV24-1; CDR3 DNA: TGTGCCACCAGTGATTTAACCCAGAGGAAGGGCTACACCTTC; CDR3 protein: CATSDLTQRKGYTF
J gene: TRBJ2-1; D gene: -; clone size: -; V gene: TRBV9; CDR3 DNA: TGTGCCAGCAGCGCCCATACAGGGACTGAGCAGTTCTTC; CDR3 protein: CASSAHTGTEQFF
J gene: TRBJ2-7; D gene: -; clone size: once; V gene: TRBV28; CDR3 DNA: TGTGCCAGCAGTCCCCAGGGAGAGCAGTACTTC; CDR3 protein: CASSPQGEQYF
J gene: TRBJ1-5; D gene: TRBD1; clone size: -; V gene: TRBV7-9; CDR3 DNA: TGTGCCAGCAGCGGGACAGACAATCAGCCCCAGCATTTT; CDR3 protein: CASSGTDNQPQHF
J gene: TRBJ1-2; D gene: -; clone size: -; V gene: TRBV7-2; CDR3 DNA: TGTGCCAGCAGCTTAGTTCATTGGCTCGGCTACACCTTC; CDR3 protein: CASSLVHWLGYTF
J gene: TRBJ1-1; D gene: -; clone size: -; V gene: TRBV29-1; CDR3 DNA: TGCAGCGTTGGACAGACCATGAACACTGAAGCTTTCTTT; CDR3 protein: CSVGQTMNTEAFF
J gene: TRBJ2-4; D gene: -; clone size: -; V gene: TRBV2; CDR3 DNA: TGTGCCAGCAGGGCAACAGGGGGGGACATTCAGTACTTC; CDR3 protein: CASRATGGDIQYF
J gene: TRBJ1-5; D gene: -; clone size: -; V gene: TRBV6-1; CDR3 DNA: TGTGCCAGCAGTGAATCCCAGGGCGATCCCCAGCATTTT; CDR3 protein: CASSESQGDPQHF
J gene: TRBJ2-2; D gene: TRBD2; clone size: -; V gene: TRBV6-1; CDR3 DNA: TGTGCCAGCAGTGACCGGGAGCTAGCGGGGGGGGCGAACACCGGGGAGCTGTTTTTT; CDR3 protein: CASSDRELAGGANTGELFF
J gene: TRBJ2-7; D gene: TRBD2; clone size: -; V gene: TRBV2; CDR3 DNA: TGTGCCAGCAAGCAGCGGGAGGGCCTATACGAGCAGTACTTC; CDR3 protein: CASKQREGLYEQYF
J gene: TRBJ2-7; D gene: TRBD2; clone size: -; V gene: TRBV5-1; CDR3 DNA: TGCGCCAGCAGCTCGGGACTAGCGGGTTCCTACGAGCAGTACTTC; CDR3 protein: CASSSGLAGSYEQYF
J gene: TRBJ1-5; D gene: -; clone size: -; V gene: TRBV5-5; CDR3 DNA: TGTGCCAGCAGCTTGAGTCCACTCAGGGTCAATCAGCCCCAGCATTTT; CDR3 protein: CASSLSPLRVNQPQHF
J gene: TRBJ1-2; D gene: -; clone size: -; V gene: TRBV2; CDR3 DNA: TGTGCCAGCAGTGCGCGGGGGAACTATGGCTACACCTTC; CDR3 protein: CASSARGNYGYTF
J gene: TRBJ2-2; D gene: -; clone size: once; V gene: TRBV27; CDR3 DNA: TGTGCCAGCAGTTTATCTAGCGGGAACACCGGGGAGCTGTTTTTT; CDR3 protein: CASSLSSGNTGELFF
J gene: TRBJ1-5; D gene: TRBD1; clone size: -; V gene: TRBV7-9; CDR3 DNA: TGTGCCAGCAGTCCTACAGGGGGTAACGGTCAGCCCCAGCATTTT; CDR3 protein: CASSPTGGNGQPQHF
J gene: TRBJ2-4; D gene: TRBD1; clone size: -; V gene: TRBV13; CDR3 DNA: TGTGCCAGCAGCCGGACAGGGGGAACCAAAAACATTCAGTACTTC; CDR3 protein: CASSRTGGTKNIQYF
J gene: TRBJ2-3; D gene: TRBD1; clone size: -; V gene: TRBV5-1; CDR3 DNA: TGCGCCAGCAGCCTTGGGACAGGGGATCACGATACGCAGTATTTT; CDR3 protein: CASSLGTGDHDTQYF
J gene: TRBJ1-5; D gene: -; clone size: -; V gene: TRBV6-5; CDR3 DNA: TGTGCCAGCAGACCGGGAGGGGGGAATCAGCCCCAGCATTTT; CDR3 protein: CASRPGGGNQPQHF
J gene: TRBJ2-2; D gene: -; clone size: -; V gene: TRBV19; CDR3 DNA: TGTGCCAGTAGTGGACTGCATCACGAGGAGCTGTTTTTT; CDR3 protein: CASSGLHHEELFF
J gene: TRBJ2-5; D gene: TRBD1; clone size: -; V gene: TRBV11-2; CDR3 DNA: TGTGCCAGCAGCTTGTCAGGCCGACAGGGCAGAGAGACCCAGTACTTC; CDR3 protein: CASSLSGRQGRETQYF
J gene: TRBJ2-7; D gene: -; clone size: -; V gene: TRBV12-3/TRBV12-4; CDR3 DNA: TGTGCCAGCAGTAGCGGGTACCCCTACGAGCAGTACTTC; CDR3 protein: CASSSGYPYEQYF
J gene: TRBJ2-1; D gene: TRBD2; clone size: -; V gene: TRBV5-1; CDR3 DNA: TGCGCCAGCAGCCCCGGGGGGACTAATAACTACAATGAGCAGTTCTTC; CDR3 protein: CASSPGGTNNYNEQFF
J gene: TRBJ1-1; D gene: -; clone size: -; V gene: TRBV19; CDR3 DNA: TGTGCCAGTAGTATAGATAAGCGGAACACTGAAGCTTTCTTT; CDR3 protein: CASSIDKRNTEAFF
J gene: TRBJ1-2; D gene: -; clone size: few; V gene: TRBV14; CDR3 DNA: TGTGCCAGCAGCCTCCTCAGTAACTATGGCTACACCTTC; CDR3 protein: CASSLLSNYGYTF
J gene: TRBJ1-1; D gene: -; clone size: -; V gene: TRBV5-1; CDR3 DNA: TGCGCCAGCAGCCCCCGGGGGGCAGACACTGAAGCTTTCTTT; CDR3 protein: CASSPRGADTEAFF
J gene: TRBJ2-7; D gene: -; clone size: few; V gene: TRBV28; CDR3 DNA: TGTGCCAGCAGTACCTATACCTACGAGCAGTACTTC; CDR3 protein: CASSTYTYEQYF
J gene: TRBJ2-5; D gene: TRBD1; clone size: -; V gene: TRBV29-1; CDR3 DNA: TGCAGCGTTGAAAGGGGGTGGGACAGGGGAGCAGAGACCCAGTACTTC; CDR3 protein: CSVERGWDRGAETQYF
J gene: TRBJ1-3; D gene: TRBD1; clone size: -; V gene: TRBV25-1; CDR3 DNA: TGTGCCAGCAGTGGATCGGACAGGGCCGGGGGCACCATATATTTT; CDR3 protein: CASSGSDRAGGTIYF
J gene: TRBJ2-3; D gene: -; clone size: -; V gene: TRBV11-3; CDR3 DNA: TGTGCCAGCAGCTCGCCCCCGACCGGAGAAGATACGCAGTATTTT; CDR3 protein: CASSSPPTGEDTQYF
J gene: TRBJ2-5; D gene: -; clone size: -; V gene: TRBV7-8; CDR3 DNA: TGTGCCAGCAGCTTAGACAGGCAAGAGACCCAGTACTTC; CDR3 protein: CASSLDRQETQYF
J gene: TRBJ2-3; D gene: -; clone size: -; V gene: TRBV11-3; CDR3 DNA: TGTGCCAGCAGCTGGAACAGGGCTGATACGCAGTATTTT; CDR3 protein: CASSWNRADTQYF
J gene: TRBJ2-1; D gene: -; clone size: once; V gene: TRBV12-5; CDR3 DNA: TGTGCTAGTGGTTTGCCAACCCAGGGGGGATTAAGCTCCTACAATGAGCAGTTCTTC; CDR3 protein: CASGLPTQGGLSSYNEQFF
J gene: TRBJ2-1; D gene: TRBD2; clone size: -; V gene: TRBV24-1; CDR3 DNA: TGTGCCACCAGTGACCCTAGCGGGGACTACAATGAGCAGTTCTTC; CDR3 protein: CATSDPSGDYNEQFF
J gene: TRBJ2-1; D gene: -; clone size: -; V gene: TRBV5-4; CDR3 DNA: TGTGCCAGCAGCTTGGGAGTAGCCAACAATGAGCAGTTCTTC; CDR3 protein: CASSLGVANNEQFF
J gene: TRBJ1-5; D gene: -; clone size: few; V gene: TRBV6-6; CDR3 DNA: TGTGCCAGCACTAAAAGCAATCAGCCCCAGCATTTT; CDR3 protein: CASTKSNQPQHF
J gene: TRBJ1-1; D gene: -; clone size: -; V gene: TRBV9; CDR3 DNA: TGTGCCAGCAGCCCCGACACCTCGGGGGCTTTCTTT; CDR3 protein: CASSPDTSGAFF
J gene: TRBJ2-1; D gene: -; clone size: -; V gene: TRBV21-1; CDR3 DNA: TGTGCCAGCATACTTCCGGTGGAGCAGTTCTTC; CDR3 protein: CASILPVEQFF
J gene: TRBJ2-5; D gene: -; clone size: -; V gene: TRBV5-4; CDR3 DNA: TGTGCCAGCAGCTTGGGCAGGGCGTCGCAAGAGACCCAGTACTTC; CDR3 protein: CASSLGRASQETQYF
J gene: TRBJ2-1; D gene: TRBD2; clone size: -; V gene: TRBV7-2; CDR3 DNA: TGTGCCAGCAGTCAACTAGCGGGGGCGGAGCAGTTCTTC; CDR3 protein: CASSQLAGAEQFF
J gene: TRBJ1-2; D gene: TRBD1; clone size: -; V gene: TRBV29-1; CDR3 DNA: TGCAGCGTCCCGGGACAGGGGACTAACTATGGCTACACCTTC; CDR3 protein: CSVPGQGTNYGYTF
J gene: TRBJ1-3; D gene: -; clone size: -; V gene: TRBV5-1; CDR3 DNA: TGCGCCAGCAGCTTGGAGGCGGACGGGAGGGGAAACACCATATATTTT; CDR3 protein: CASSLEADGRGNTIYF
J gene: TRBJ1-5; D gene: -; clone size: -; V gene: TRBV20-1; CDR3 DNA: TGCAGTGCTAGTACCCCAGAACCCGCTTCGCCCCAGCATTTT; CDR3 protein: CSASTPEPASPQHF